The subject of this entry is one TCR beta chain. Its antigen is currently unknown. The data belong to a study of CXCR3-negative and CXCR3-positive naive CD8 T cells. Overall study results and limits: In CXCR3-positive naive cells, the TRB CDR3s were more hydrophobic than in CXCR3-negative naive cells. TRBV-TRBJ usage was alike in naive CXCR3-negative and CXCR3-positive cells but differed in memory cells. Memory CD8+ cells showed much lower diversity, while both naive subsets were comparably high.

cDNA libraries for TRB were generated by 5' RACE incorporating UMI labels. TCRdb re-analyzed the 5' RACE reads; it lists each CDR3 protein once, without DNA. This sample's table has under 7,000 distinct CDR3 sequences. Researchers reported sorting every CD8+ T cell subset in triplicate, a few hundred thousand cells per sort. The CDR3 sequence is 15 residues long. CDR1 is LGHNA and CDR2 is YNFKEQ in the germline V gene. The V and J genes are TRBV4-2 and TRBJ1-2. The sequenced material came from naive CXCR3+ CD8+ T cells from blood. Subset noted: CD45RO-CCR7+CD27+CD95- naive CD8+ T cells expressing CXCR3 (TNR3+). The TCR originated in a human donor in good health. Some clones in this sample may be carry-over from other donors' samples. This chain's CDR3 is CASSPSGSGVYGYTF.